The 2 T cell receptor beta chains in this list originate from one sample, sequenced in a study of cytomegalovirus exposure and HLA in healthy donors. PCR employed 60 Vbeta and 13 Jbeta primers. Libraries were prepared by immunoSEQ multiplex PCR; TCRdb keeps only in-frame clonotypes and omits some of them. The table includes approximately 38,000 clones, roughly 82% detected once. Material for sequencing was PBMCs. Receptors originate from a woman between 18 and 29 years old in good health and CMV-seronegative.

This chain uses TRBV9 with TRBJ2-1, with a tentative D call TRBD2 (5 bases). The V gene lost 0 bases and the J gene lost 9 bases, with 10 bases spanning the gap. This CDR3 region has 13 residues. In germline, CDR1 is SGDLS, CDR2 YYNGEE. This chain's CDR3 is CASSVETGSEQFF. CDR3 in DNA: TGTGCCAGCAGCGTAGAAACGGGAAGTGAGCAGTTCTTC. The full variable domain, with the rest looked up from reference TRBV9 and TRBJ2-1, is DSGVTQTPKHLITATGQRVTLRCSPRSGDLSVYWYQQSLDQGLQFLIQYYNGEERAKGNILERFSAQQFPDLHSELNLSSLELGDSALYFCASSVETGSEQFFGPGTRLTVL.

The chain links TRBV25-1 to TRBJ2-7, with 8 bases that match TRBD2. The V and J ends lost 3 bases and 7 bases, in that order; junction bases with no gene match: 11. Germline assignment: CDR1 MGHDK and CDR2 SYGVNS. The CDR3 is 15 residues long. The CDR3, as DNA: TGTGCCAGCAGTGACCCAGGAGCGGGAGATGGTGAGCAGTACTTC. As protein: CASSDPGAGDGEQYF.